This T cell receptor (beta chain) was found in a study of regulatory T cells in long-lasting Graves disease. The time point denotes: newly diagnosed GD, antithyroid drugs for less than 3 months. From PBMCs, RNA was extracted and then used to make the TCR library. Arm-PCR of CDR3 regions and iRepertoire HTBI primers were the basis on which TCR beta libraries were built. TCRdb reprocessed the multiplex PCR reads with MiXCR, giving one entry per CDR3 protein. The table shows around 470,000 distinct CDR3 sequences, with 13% to 15% occurring only once. This clonotype was seen only a few times. This same sample was also part of a study on T cells in Graves' hyperthyroidism and ophthalmopathy. That work adds: Each diagnosis drew on symptoms, thyroxine, TRAb, thyroid ultrasound and orbital computed tomography findings.

The sequence came from a woman aged 45-65 years with Graves disease. Source: peripheral blood mononuclear cells (PBMCs), taken at new diagnosis, from a patient treated with antithyroid drugs.

Written as DNA, the CDR3 is TGTGCCAGCAGTTTGATGGCGAACTATGGCTACACCTTC. This gives the protein CASSLMANYGYTF. This rearrangement joins TRBV28 to TRBJ1-2; D is ambiguous. Germline V gene data show CDR1 as MDHEN and CDR2 as SYDVKM. The V end lost 3 bases, the J end lost 2 bases, and 7 bases lay between the germline ends. This CDR3 is 13 amino acids long.